These T cell receptor beta chains were read from a single sample in a study of cytomegalovirus exposure and HLA in healthy donors. Only in-frame clones appear in the TCRdb table, and some are missing; sequencing was by immunoSEQ multiplex PCR. The sample has about 130,000 clones, 70% to 85% seen once. Source material: PBMCs. The receptors here all came from a man aged 30 to 45 in good health and CMV-seropositive. CDR3s include the opening cysteine and the closing phenylalanine or tryptophan. The order of the fields is clone size, J gene, V gene, D gene, CDR3 protein, CDR3 DNA. The D gene is left open where the match is weak. Clone size is shown for a subset of rows, as once, few, many or a class of expanded clone.

clone_size: once; j_call: TRBJ2-1; v_call: TRBV7-2; d_call: .; cdr3_aa: CASSVLPGGRNEQFF; cdr3_nt: TGTGCCAGCAGCGTACTCCCCGGTGGGAGGAATGAGCAGTTCTTC
clone_size: once; j_call: TRBJ2-7; v_call: TRBV10-1; d_call: TRBD2; cdr3_aa: CASSQLAGGPAYEQYF; cdr3_nt: TGCGCCAGCAGTCAGCTAGCGGGGGGCCCAGCCTACGAGCAGTACTTC
clone_size: .; j_call: TRBJ1-5; v_call: TRBV19; d_call: .; cdr3_aa: CASSIDQGGRSAPQHF; cdr3_nt: TGTGCCAGTAGTATAGATCAGGGAGGGAGATCGGCGCCCCAGCATTTT
clone_size: many; j_call: TRBJ1-2; v_call: TRBV7-2; d_call: .; cdr3_aa: CASSLSREDGYTF; cdr3_nt: TGTGCCAGCAGCTTAAGCAGGGAGGATGGCTACACCTTC
clone_size: few; j_call: TRBJ2-3; v_call: TRBV27; d_call: TRBD2; cdr3_aa: CASSSLAGALTDTQYF; cdr3_nt: TGTGCCAGCAGTTCTCTAGCGGGGGCGCTCACAGATACGCAGTATTTT
clone_size: .; j_call: TRBJ2-3; v_call: TRBV29-1; d_call: TRBD2; cdr3_aa: CSVEWASGSLADTQYF; cdr3_nt: TGCAGCGTTGAGTGGGCTAGCGGGAGCCTCGCAGATACGCAGTATTTT
clone_size: .; j_call: TRBJ1-2; v_call: TRBV29-1; d_call: TRBD1; cdr3_aa: CSVDSQGVSGYTF; cdr3_nt: TGCAGCGTTGATTCCCAGGGGGTTAGTGGCTACACCTTC
clone_size: .; j_call: TRBJ2-5; v_call: TRBV12-5; d_call: .; cdr3_aa: CASGLVRETQYF; cdr3_nt: TGTGCTAGTGGTTTGGTTAGAGAGACCCAGTACTTC
clone_size: .; j_call: TRBJ2-7; v_call: TRBV7-2; d_call: TRBD2; cdr3_aa: CASSYGLAGEQYF; cdr3_nt: TGTGCCAGCAGCTATGGACTAGCGGGGGAGCAGTACTTC
clone_size: once; j_call: TRBJ1-2; v_call: TRBV7-9; d_call: .; cdr3_aa: CASSVTGSNYGYTF; cdr3_nt: TGTGCCAGCAGCGTTACAGGGAGTAACTATGGCTACACCTTC
clone_size: .; j_call: TRBJ1-2; v_call: TRBV5-4; d_call: TRBD1; cdr3_aa: CASSRTGSNYGYTF; cdr3_nt: TGTGCCAGCAGCCGGACAGGTTCGAACTATGGCTACACCTTC
clone_size: .; j_call: TRBJ1-5; v_call: TRBV27; d_call: .; cdr3_aa: CASSFGHRQPQHF; cdr3_nt: TGTGCCAGCAGTTTTGGACACCGTCAGCCCCAGCATTTT
clone_size: .; j_call: TRBJ2-7; v_call: TRBV12-5; d_call: TRBD2; cdr3_aa: CASGLVGGGGEQYF; cdr3_nt: TGTGCTAGTGGTTTGGTCGGGGGGGGTGGCGAGCAGTACTTC
clone_size: few; j_call: TRBJ2-6; v_call: TRBV19; d_call: .; cdr3_aa: CASSYPGAGANVLTF; cdr3_nt: TGTGCCAGTAGCTACCCAGGGGCTGGGGCCAACGTCCTGACTTTC
clone_size: .; j_call: TRBJ1-2; v_call: TRBV28; d_call: .; cdr3_aa: CASRPSGYGGYTF; cdr3_nt: TGTGCCAGCAGGCCTTCAGGGTACGGTGGCTACACCTTC
clone_size: .; j_call: TRBJ1-2; v_call: TRBV5-1; d_call: TRBD1; cdr3_aa: CASSSSGTGAYGYTF; cdr3_nt: TGCGCCAGCAGCTCCTCCGGGACAGGGGCGTATGGCTACACCTTC
clone_size: .; j_call: TRBJ1-1; v_call: TRBV5-1; d_call: .; cdr3_aa: CASSPGRGSANTEAFF; cdr3_nt: TGCGCCAGCAGCCCCGGGAGGGGTAGTGCGAACACTGAAGCTTTCTTT
clone_size: .; j_call: TRBJ1-2; v_call: TRBV5-8; d_call: .; cdr3_aa: CASSLASEYPYGYTF; cdr3_nt: TGTGCCAGCAGCTTGGCCTCGGAGTACCCCTATGGCTACACCTTC
clone_size: .; j_call: TRBJ2-1; v_call: TRBV7-9; d_call: TRBD2; cdr3_aa: CASSHLPSGRGFF; cdr3_nt: TGTGCCAGCAGCCACCTCCCTAGCGGGAGGGGGTTCTTC
clone_size: .; j_call: TRBJ1-2; v_call: TRBV5-1; d_call: .; cdr3_aa: CASGDWGTGYGYTF; cdr3_nt: TGCGCCAGCGGAGATTGGGGGACTGGGTATGGCTACACCTTC
clone_size: many; j_call: TRBJ2-1; v_call: TRBV19; d_call: TRBD2; cdr3_aa: CASTRASGRSYNEQFF; cdr3_nt: TGTGCCAGTACGCGGGCTAGCGGGAGGTCCTACAATGAGCAGTTCTTC
clone_size: .; j_call: TRBJ2-7; v_call: TRBV28; d_call: TRBD1; cdr3_aa: CASSSTGIYEQYF; cdr3_nt: TGTGCCAGCAGTTCGACAGGGATCTACGAGCAGTACTTC
clone_size: .; j_call: TRBJ2-7; v_call: TRBV27; d_call: TRBD1; cdr3_aa: CASSHGQGSSYEQYF; cdr3_nt: TGTGCCAGCAGTCACGGACAGGGGAGCTCCTACGAGCAGTACTTC
clone_size: .; j_call: TRBJ2-1; v_call: TRBV2; d_call: .; cdr3_aa: CASSESRNTLPGQFF; cdr3_nt: TGTGCCAGCAGTGAATCGAGGAATACCCTTCCCGGGCAGTTCTTC
clone_size: .; j_call: TRBJ1-2; v_call: TRBV4-2; d_call: .; cdr3_aa: CASSPEHPWGYTF; cdr3_nt: TGTGCCAGCAGCCCAGAACATCCATGGGGCTACACCTTC
clone_size: .; j_call: TRBJ2-1; v_call: TRBV6-6; d_call: .; cdr3_aa: CASSYVRGKIYNEQFF; cdr3_nt: TGTGCCAGCAGTTACGTACGGGGGAAAATTTACAATGAGCAGTTCTTC
clone_size: .; j_call: TRBJ1-2; v_call: TRBV11-1; d_call: .; cdr3_aa: CASSQGTSNYGYTF; cdr3_nt: TGTGCCAGCAGCCAAGGGACAAGTAACTATGGCTACACCTTC
clone_size: .; j_call: TRBJ1-3; v_call: TRBV5-5; d_call: .; cdr3_aa: CASSLEAAGNTIYF; cdr3_nt: TGTGCCAGCAGCTTGGAAGCCGCTGGAAACACCATATATTTT
clone_size: many; j_call: TRBJ1-1; v_call: TRBV10-1; d_call: TRBD1; cdr3_aa: CASRDIRQGNTEAFF; cdr3_nt: TGCGCCAGCAGGGATATCCGACAGGGGAACACTGAAGCTTTCTTT
clone_size: .; j_call: TRBJ1-5; v_call: TRBV2; d_call: .; cdr3_aa: CASRKGGNQPQHF; cdr3_nt: TGTGCCAGCAGAAAGGGGGGCAATCAGCCCCAGCATTTT
clone_size: .; j_call: TRBJ1-4; v_call: TRBV5-1; d_call: .; cdr3_aa: CASSLGQIDEEKLFF; cdr3_nt: TGCGCCAGCAGCTTGGGACAGATTGACGAGGAAAAACTGTTTTTT
clone_size: .; j_call: TRBJ1-2; v_call: TRBV11-2; d_call: TRBD1; cdr3_aa: CASSLGGQGAYGYTF; cdr3_nt: TGTGCCAGCAGCTTAGGAGGACAGGGGGCATATGGCTACACCTTC
clone_size: .; j_call: TRBJ2-7; v_call: TRBV7-2; d_call: TRBD2; cdr3_aa: CASSPRTSGIVEQYF; cdr3_nt: TGTGCCAGCAGCCCTCGAACTAGCGGGATAGTCGAGCAGTACTTC
clone_size: .; j_call: TRBJ1-2; v_call: TRBV7-9; d_call: TRBD1; cdr3_aa: CASSLVGGYRGQDYGYTF; cdr3_nt: TGTGCCAGCAGCTTAGTAGGGGGGTATAGGGGGCAGGACTATGGCTACACCTTC
clone_size: few; j_call: TRBJ1-3; v_call: TRBV6-5; d_call: .; cdr3_aa: CASSLRGFGNTIYF; cdr3_nt: TGTGCCAGCAGCCTCCGGGGTTTTGGAAACACCATATATTTT
clone_size: once; j_call: TRBJ1-5; v_call: TRBV5-4; d_call: .; cdr3_aa: CASSPDPGRNQPQHF; cdr3_nt: TGTGCCAGCAGCCCAGACCCTGGGCGCAATCAGCCCCAGCATTTT